This T cell receptor beta chain was recorded in a study of blood T cell repertoires in COVID-19. Study-level background: Nucleic acid was either cDNA or gDNA, and it came from T cells, B-cell-depleted T cells, or PBMCs.

Produced via immunoSEQ multiplex PCR; TCRdb's table is partial and in-frame only. The table has about 13,000 clones, about 88% seen once; the top ten hold roughly 2.5%. Germline V CDR1 and CDR2: SGHDN, FVKESK. V shed 3 bases, J shed 4 bases, and the junction held 8 bases outside the gene matches. The CDR3 consists of 15 residues. Sequenced material: peripheral blood. The clonotype was recovered from a human donor in a cohort sampled during active COVID-19. The rearrangement links TRBV14 to TRBJ1-1, with TRBD1 matching 7 bases. The CDR3 sequence is CASSQTGRQSTEAFF. The CDR3 DNA sequence: TGTGCCAGCAGCCAGACAGGGAGACAAAGCACTGAAGCTTTCTTT. The entire variable domain, with the rest obtained from reference TRBV14 and TRBJ1-1, is as follows: EAGVTQFPSHSVIEKGQTVTLRCDPISGHDNLYWYRRVMGKEIKFLLHFVKESKQDESGMPNNRFLAERTGGTYSTLKVQPAELEDSGVYFCASSQTGRQSTEAFFGQGTRLTVV.